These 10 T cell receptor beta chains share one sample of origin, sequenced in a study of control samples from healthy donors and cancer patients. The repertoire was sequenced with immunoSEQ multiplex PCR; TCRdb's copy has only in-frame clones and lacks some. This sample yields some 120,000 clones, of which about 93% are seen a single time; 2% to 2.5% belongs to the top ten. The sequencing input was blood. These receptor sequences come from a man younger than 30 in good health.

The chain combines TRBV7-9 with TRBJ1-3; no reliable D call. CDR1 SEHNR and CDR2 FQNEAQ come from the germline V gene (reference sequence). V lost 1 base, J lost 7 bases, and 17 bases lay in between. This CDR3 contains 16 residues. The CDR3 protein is CASSLGAVGSSNTIYF. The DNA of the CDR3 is TGTGCCAGCAGCTTAGGCGCCGTGGGGAGCAGTAACACCATATATTTT.

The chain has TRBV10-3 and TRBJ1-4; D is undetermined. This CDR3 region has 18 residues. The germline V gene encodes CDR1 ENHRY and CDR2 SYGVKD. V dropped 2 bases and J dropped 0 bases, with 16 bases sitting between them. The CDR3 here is CAISEQPQDPATNEKLFF. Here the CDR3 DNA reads TGTGCCATCAGTGAGCAACCCCAGGACCCTGCAACTAATGAAAAACTGTTTTTT.

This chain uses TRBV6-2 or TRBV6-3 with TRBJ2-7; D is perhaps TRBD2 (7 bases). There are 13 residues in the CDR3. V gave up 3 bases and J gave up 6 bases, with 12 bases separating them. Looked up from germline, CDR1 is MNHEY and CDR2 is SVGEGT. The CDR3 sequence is CASSYAGAGEQYV. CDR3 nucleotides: TGTGCCAGCAGTTATGCGGGGGCGGGCGAGCAGTACGTC.

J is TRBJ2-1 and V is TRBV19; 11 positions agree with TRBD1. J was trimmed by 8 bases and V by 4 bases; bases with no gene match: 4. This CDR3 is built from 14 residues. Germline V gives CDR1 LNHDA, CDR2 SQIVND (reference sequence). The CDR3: CASSTGQGEYEQFF. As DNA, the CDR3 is TGTGCCAGTAGTACGGGACAGGGGGAATATGAGCAGTTCTTC.

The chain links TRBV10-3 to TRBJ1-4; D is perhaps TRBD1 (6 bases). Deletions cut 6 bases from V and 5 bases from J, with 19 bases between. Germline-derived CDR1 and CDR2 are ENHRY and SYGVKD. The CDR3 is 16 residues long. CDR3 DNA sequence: TGTGCCATCAGCCCTAGATGGACAGCTCTCAATGAAAAACTGTTTTTT. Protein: CAISPRWTALNEKLFF.

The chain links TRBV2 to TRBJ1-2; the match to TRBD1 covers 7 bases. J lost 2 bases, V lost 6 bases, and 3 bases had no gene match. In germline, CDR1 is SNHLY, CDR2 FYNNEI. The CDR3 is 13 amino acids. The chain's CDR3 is CASRGQSNYGYTF. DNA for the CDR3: TGTGCCAGCAGGGGACAGAGCAACTATGGCTACACCTTC.

Here the CDR3 reads CASSSQGTQETQYF. CDR3 sequence (DNA): TGTGCCAGCAGTTCACAGGGGACGCAAGAGACCCAGTACTTC. The rearrangement uses TRBV28 and TRBJ2-5; TRBD1 matches at 7 bases. This CDR3 has 14 amino acids. Germline V gives CDR1 MDHEN, CDR2 SYDVKM. V lost 4 bases, J lost 2 bases, and 4 bases stayed unmatched. Filled out from reference TRBV28 and TRBJ2-5, the complete variable domain reads DVKVTQSSRYLVKRTGEKVFLECVQDMDHENMFWYRQDPGLGLRLIYFSYDVKMKEKGDIPEGYSVSREKKERFSLILESASTNQTSMYLCASSSQGTQETQYFGPGTRLLVL.

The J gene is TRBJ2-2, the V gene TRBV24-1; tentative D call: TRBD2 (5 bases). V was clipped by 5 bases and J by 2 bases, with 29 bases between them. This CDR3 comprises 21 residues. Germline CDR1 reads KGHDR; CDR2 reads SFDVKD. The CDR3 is CATSGWDLALGTRTNTGELFF. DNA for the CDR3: TGTGCCACCAGTGGCTGGGATTTAGCTCTCGGTACTAGAACCAACACCGGGGAGCTGTTTTTT.

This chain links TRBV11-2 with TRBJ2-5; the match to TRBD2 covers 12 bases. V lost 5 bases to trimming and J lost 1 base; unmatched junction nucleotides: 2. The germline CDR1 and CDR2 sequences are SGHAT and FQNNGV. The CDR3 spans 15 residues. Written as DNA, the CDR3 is TGTGCCAGCAGCCCACTAGCGGGGGGCCAAGAGACCCAGTACTTC. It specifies CASSPLAGGQETQYF.

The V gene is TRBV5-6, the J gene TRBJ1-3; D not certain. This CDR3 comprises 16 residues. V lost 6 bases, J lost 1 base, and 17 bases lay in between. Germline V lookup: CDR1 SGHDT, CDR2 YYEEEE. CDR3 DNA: TGTGCCAGCATCCACAGCCGGAGCGGGTCTGGAAACACCATATATTTT. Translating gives CASIHSRSGSGNTIYF.